Listed below are T cell receptor beta chains from one sample, sequenced in a study of blood T cell repertoires in COVID-19. Using immunoSEQ multiplex PCR, the repertoire was profiled, and TCRdb retains in-frame clones only, with some absent. The sample has about 200,000 clones, under 90% seen once; the top ten hold over 6.5%. Source material: peripheral blood. The source of these receptors is a woman older than 75 with COVID-19, enrolled during active disease. Each CDR3 is given with its conserved first and last residue.

j_call cdr3_length v_call cdr3_aa
TRBJ1-4 16 TRBV7-6 CASSPETGPTNEKLFF
TRBJ2-1 16 TRBV4-1 CASSQGNYYSYNEQFF
TRBJ2-5 13 TRBV5-1 CASSPGRDGTQYF
TRBJ1-3 16 TRBV5-1 CASGTGGLHSGNTIYF
TRBJ2-3 14 TRBV27 CASSGRMLTDTQYF
TRBJ2-1 16 TRBV6-4 CASSGVAGDPYNEQFF
TRBJ2-5 14 TRBV7-3 CASSVGTGVETQYF
TRBJ1-4 16 TRBV5-1 CASRSQQGFTNEKLFF
TRBJ2-1 17 TRBV5-1 CASSLKAGPGLYNEQFF
TRBJ2-3 11 TRBV20-1 CSARKLDTQYF
TRBJ2-1 13 TRBV19 CASKERSYNEQFF
TRBJ1-5 13 TRBV9 CASSVSANQPQHF
TRBJ2-7 13 TRBV21-1 CASEDRERYEQYF
TRBJ2-1 15 TRBV2 CASRSTGILGGEQFF
TRBJ2-1 15 TRBV19 CASSSREAGYNEQFF
TRBJ1-4 15 TRBV7-9 CASSLESGQIRKLFF
TRBJ2-5 15 TRBV7-7 CASSRGQGSWETQYF
TRBJ1-2 15 TRBV11-1 CASSLMATSERGYTF
TRBJ2-3 16 TRBV7-9 CASSLGRGGDTDTQYF
TRBJ2-7 13 TRBV2 CASSETEPYEQYF
TRBJ1-1 14 TRBV29-1 CSVRGGHAVAEAFF
TRBJ1-1 13 TRBV6-5 CASSSNRDREAFF
TRBJ1-1 16 TRBV5-6 CASSSVKQGGVTEAFF
TRBJ2-5 14 TRBV9 CASSVGTSRETQYF
TRBJ1-1 15 TRBV5-1 CASSRGEGLGTEAFF
TRBJ2-4 13 TRBV15 CATSRDVRDIQYF
TRBJ2-1 14 TRBV7-3 CASSLDRGHNEQFF
TRBJ1-1 12 TRBV27 CATWTVNTEAFF
TRBJ2-2 14 TRBV28 CASSLPGGSGELFF
TRBJ1-2 14 TRBV2 CASSEITGGYGYTF
TRBJ1-4 16 TRBV7-8 CASSRTRVGVGEKLFF
TRBJ1-6 17 TRBV6-1 CASSGQGLITSNSPLHF
TRBJ1-1 15 TRBV10-2 CASSEWDREVTEAFF
TRBJ1-1 14 TRBV7-9 CASRGTGANTEAFF
TRBJ2-7 11 TRBV3-1/TRBV3-2 CATSSVGEQYF
TRBJ1-1 12 TRBV5-4 CASSRGAAEAFF